This TCR beta chain was identified in a study of blood T cell repertoires in COVID-19. In the study overall: The cDNA or gDNA used as material had been derived from T cells, B-cell-depleted T cells, or PBMCs.

Trimming removed 3 bases from V and 7 bases from J, with 13 bases in between. Germline values: CDR1 LNHDA, CDR2 SQIVND (reference sequence). CDR3 length: 13 residues. Per the original methods: Reference gene primer amplification gave estimated nucleated cell counts. Assay used: immunoSEQ multiplex PCR; TCRdb lists only in-frame clones, some missing. That table is the source of V, J and clone size, and D and trimming were worked out from the DNA. This table holds 80,000 or so clones, over 70% found once. The sequenced sample consisted of peripheral blood. The J gene is TRBJ2-7, the V gene TRBV19, with D possibly being TRBD1 (6 bases). The receptor was isolated from a human donor in a cohort sampled during active COVID-19. The CDR3 nucleotides read TGTGCCAGTAGTATGAACCCAGGGGTAGAGCAGTACTTC. It is translated as CASSMNPGVEQYF. Supplemented by reference TRBV19 and TRBJ2-7, the full variable domain reads DGGITQSPKYLFRKEGQNVTLSCEQNLNHDAMYWYRQDPGQGLRLIYYSQIVNDFQKGDIAEGYSVSREKKESFPLTVTSAQKNPTAFYLCASSMNPGVEQYFGPGTRLTVT.